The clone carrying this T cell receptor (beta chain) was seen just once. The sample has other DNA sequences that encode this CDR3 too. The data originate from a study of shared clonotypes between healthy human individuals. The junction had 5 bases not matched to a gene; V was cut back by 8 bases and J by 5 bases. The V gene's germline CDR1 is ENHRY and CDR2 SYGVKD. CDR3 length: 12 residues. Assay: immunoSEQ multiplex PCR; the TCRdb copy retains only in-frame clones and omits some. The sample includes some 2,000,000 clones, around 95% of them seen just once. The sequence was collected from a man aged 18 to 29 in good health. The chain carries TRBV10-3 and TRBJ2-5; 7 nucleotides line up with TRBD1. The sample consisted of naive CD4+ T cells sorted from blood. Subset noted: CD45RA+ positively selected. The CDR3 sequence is CAISGRGETQYF. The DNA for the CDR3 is TGTGCCATCTCTGGCAGGGGGGAGACCCAGTACTTC.